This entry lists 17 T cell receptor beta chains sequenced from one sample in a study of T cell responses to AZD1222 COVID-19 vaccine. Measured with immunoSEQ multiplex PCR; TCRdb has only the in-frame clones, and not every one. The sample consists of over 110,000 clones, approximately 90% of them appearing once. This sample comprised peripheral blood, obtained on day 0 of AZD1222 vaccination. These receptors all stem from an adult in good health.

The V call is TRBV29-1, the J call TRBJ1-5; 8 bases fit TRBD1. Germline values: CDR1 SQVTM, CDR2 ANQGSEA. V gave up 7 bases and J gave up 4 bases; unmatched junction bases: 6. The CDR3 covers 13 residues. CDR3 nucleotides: TGCAGCGCGGCTACAGGGGGGAATCAGCCCCAGCATTTT. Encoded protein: CSAATGGNQPQHF.

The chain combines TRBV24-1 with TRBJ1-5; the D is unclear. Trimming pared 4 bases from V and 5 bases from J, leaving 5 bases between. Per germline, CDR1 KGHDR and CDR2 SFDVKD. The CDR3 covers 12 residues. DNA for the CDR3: TGTGCCACCAGTGACTCTTATCAGCCCCAGCATTTT. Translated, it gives CATSDSYQPQHF.

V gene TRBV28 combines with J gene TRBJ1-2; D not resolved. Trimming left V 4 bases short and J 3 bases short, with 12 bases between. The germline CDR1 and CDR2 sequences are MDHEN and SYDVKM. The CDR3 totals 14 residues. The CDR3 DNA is TGTGCCAGCAGTTCCCACTCGACGCACTATGGCTACACCTTC. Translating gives CASSSHSTHYGYTF.

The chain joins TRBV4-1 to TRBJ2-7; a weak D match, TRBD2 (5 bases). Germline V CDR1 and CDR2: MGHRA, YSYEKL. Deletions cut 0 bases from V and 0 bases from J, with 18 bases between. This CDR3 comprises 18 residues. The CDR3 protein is CASSQDLAKAESSYEQYF. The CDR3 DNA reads TGCGCCAGCAGCCAAGATTTGGCAAAAGCGGAGTCCTCCTACGAGCAGTACTTC.

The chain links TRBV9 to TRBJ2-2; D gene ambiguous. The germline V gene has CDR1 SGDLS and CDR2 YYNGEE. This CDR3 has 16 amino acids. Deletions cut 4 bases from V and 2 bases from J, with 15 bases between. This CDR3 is CASSPTAQPNTGELFF. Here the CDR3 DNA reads TGTGCCAGCAGCCCCACAGCCCAACCAAACACCGGGGAGCTGTTTTTT.

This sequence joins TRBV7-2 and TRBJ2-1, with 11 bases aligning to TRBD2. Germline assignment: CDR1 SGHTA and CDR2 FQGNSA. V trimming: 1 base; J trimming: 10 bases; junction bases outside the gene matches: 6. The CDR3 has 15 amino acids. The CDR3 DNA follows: TGTGCCAGCAGCTTAGGACTAGCGGGAATAGGGGAGCAGTTCTTC. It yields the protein CASSLGLAGIGEQFF.

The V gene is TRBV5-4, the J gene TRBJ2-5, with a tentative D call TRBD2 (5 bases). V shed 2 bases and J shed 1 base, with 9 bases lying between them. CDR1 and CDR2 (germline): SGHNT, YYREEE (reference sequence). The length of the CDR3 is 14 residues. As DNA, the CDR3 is TGTGCCAGCAGCTTCGGGGTGGGCCAAGAGACCCAGTACTTC. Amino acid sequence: CASSFGVGQETQYF.

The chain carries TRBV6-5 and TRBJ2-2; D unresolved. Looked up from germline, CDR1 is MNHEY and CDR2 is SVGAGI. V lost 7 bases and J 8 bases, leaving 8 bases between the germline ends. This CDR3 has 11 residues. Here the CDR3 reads CASKGPGELFF. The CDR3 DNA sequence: TGTGCCAGCAAGGGTCCGGGGGAGCTGTTTTTT.

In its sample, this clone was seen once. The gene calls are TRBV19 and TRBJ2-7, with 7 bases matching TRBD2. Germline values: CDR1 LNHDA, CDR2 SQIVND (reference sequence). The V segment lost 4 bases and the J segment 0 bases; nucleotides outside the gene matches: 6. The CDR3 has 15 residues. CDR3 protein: CASSTPAGSSYEQYF. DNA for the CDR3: TGTGCCAGTAGTACACCAGCGGGAAGCTCCTACGAGCAGTACTTC.

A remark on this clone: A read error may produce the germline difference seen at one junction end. The CDR3 region has the DNA TGCAGCGTCGAAGGACTAGCGGGAACTCGGGGGACCTACAATGAGCAGTTCTTC. Its protein is CSVEGLAGTRGTYNEQFF. The gene calls are TRBV29-1 and TRBJ2-1; 12 nucleotides match TRBD2. The CDR3 has 18 residues. Germline CDR1 and CDR2: SQVTM and ANQGSEA.

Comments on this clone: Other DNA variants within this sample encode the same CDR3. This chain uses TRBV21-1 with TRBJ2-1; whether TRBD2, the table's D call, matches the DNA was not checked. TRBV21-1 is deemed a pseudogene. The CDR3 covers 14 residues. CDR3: CASCKTLQLNEQFF. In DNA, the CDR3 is TGTGCCAGCTGCAAGACTCTACAACTCAATGAGCAGTTCTTC.

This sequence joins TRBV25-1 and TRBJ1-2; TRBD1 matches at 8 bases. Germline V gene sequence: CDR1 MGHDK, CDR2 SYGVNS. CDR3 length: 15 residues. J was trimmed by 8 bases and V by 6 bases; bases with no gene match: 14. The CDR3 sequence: CASSHSGQGALGYTF. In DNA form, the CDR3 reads TGTGCCAGCAGCCACAGCGGGCAGGGGGCATTGGGCTACACCTTC.

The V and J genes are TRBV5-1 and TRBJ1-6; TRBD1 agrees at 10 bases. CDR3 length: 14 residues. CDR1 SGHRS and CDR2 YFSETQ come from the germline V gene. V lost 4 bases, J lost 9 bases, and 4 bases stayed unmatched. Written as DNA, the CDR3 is TGCGCCAGCAGCGGACGGGACAGGGGTTCACCCCTCCACTTT. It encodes CASSGRDRGSPLHF.

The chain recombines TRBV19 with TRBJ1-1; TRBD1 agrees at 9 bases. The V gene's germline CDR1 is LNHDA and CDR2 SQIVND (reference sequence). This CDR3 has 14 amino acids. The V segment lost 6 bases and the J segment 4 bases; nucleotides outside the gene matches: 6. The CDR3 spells CASRPGQGSTEAFF. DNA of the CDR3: TGTGCCAGTAGGCCCGGACAGGGGAGCACTGAAGCTTTCTTT.

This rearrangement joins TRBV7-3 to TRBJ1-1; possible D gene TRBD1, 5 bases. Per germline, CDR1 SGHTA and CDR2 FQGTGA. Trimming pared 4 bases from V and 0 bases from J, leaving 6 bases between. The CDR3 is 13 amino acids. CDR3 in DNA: TGTGCCAGCAGCTCGACAGTGAACACTGAAGCTTTCTTT. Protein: CASSSTVNTEAFF.

CDR3 nucleotide sequence: TGCAGCGTTAACAGGGTCTGGGGAGGTGAAGCTTTCTTT. It codes for CSVNRVWGGEAFF. The chain carries TRBV29-1 and TRBJ1-1; weak D call: TRBD1 (6 bases). CDR1 and CDR2 from the germline V gene are SQVTM and ANQGSEA. Trimming cost V 5 bases and J 7 bases, with 17 bases left between them. The CDR3 is 13 amino acids.

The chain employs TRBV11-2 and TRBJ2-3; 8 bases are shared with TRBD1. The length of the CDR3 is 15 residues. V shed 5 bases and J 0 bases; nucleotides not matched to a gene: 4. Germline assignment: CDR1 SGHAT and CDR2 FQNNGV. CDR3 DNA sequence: TGTGCCAGCAGCCGGACAGGGCCGAGCACAGATACGCAGTATTTT. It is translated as CASSRTGPSTDTQYF.